The 27 T cell receptor beta chains in this list originate from one sample, sequenced in a study of T cell responses to AZD1222 COVID-19 vaccine. The method was immunoSEQ multiplex PCR; TCRdb's version includes in-frame clones alone and lacks a portion of them. The sample includes about 120,000 clones, over 75% of them seen just once. Here the sequenced sample was peripheral blood, taken on day 0 of AZD1222 vaccination. These receptors all come from an adult in good health.

The gene calls are TRBV6-1 and TRBJ1-6; D not resolved. This CDR3 has 12 residues. Germline values: CDR1 MNHNS, CDR2 SASEGT. V lost 2 bases, J lost 10 bases, and 6 bases lay in between. DNA for the CDR3: TGTGCCAGCAGTGAATGGGGATCACCCCTCCACTTT. Translation: CASSEWGSPLHF.

The chain uses TRBV30 and TRBJ2-3; TRBD2 might be the D (5 bases). The CDR3 covers 14 residues. Trimming stripped 2 bases from V and 5 bases from J, with 14 bases between. CDR1 is GTSNPN and CDR2 is SVGIG in the germline V gene (reference sequence). The DNA for the CDR3 is TGTGCCTGGAGTCATGGACTGAGTCGAGATACGCAGTATTTT. It specifies CAWSHGLSRDTQYF.

Written as DNA, the CDR3 is TGTGCCAGCATGACCCTGGGAGGGAAGAATGAAGCTTTCTTT. Translating gives CASMTLGGKNEAFF. This chain uses TRBV7-9 with TRBJ1-1; D ambiguous. The V gene lost 7 bases and the J gene lost 7 bases, with 19 bases spanning the gap. The CDR3 length is 14 residues. From germline, CDR1 is SEHNR and CDR2 FQNEAQ (reference sequence).

This clone was seen only a few times. CDR3 region: CSARTGNGYTF. CDR3 nucleotides: TGCAGTGCTCGGACAGGGAATGGCTACACCTTC. This chain connects TRBV20-1 to TRBJ1-2, with TRBD1 identical over 8 bases. Unmatched junction bases numbered 2, after V lost 5 bases and J lost 6 bases. There are 11 residues in the CDR3. Per germline, CDR1 DFQATT and CDR2 SNEGSKA (reference sequence).

The chain recombines TRBV12-3 or TRBV12-4 with TRBJ2-3; the D is unclear. V was trimmed by 6 bases and J by 8 bases, leaving 9 bases between them. The CDR3 loop spans 11 amino acids. The CDR3 DNA reads as TGTGCCAGCAGGAACGAAGTTACGCAGTATTTT. Its protein is CASRNEVTQYF.

This sequence joins TRBV7-2 and TRBJ1-6, with D possibly being TRBD1 (6 bases). Trimming stripped 3 bases from V and 7 bases from J, with 13 bases between. The CDR3 covers 15 residues. The germline V gene encodes CDR1 SGHTA and CDR2 FQGNSA. CDR3 sequence (DNA): TGTGCCAGCAGCTTCTCCGGACAGCACAATTCACCCCTCCACTTT. It is translated as CASSFSGQHNSPLHF.

V usage is TRBV4-2 and J usage is TRBJ1-4; 9 nucleotides align to TRBD1. CDR1 is LGHNA, CDR2 YNFKEQ, per germline. V was clipped by 3 bases and J by 5 bases; unmatched bases: 7. The CDR3 is made up of 16 amino acids. The CDR3 spells CASSHYRQGGNEKLFF. The CDR3 DNA is TGTGCCAGCAGCCATTACCGACAGGGGGGAAATGAAAAACTGTTTTTT.

The genes are TRBV4-1 and TRBJ2-7, with no clear D. CDR1 is MGHRA and CDR2 is YSYEKL in the germline V gene. Deletions cut 3 bases from V and 3 bases from J, with 12 bases between. The CDR3 length is 14 residues. The CDR3 spells CASSHTGTYYEQYF. The DNA of the CDR3 is TGCGCCAGCAGCCATACTGGCACTTACTACGAGCAGTACTTC.

V usage is TRBV6-1 and J usage is TRBJ1-5, with 8 nucleotides matching TRBD1. J was trimmed by 7 bases and V by 2 bases; bases with no gene match: 10. CDR3 size: 16 residues. CDR1 and CDR2 from the germline V gene are MNHNS and SASEGT. This CDR3 is CASSEKTGASGQPQHF. In nucleotides, the CDR3 is TGTGCCAGCAGTGAAAAGACAGGGGCCTCCGGCCAGCCCCAGCATTTT.

This chain uses TRBV5-6 with TRBJ1-1; 11 bases align to TRBD1. In germline, CDR1 is SGHDT, CDR2 YYEEEE. The CDR3 consists of 16 residues. J lost 3 bases, V lost 5 bases, and 9 bases had no gene match. CDR3 sequence: CASRPGTGGRDTEAFF. The CDR3 bases are TGTGCCAGCAGACCCGGGACAGGGGGACGGGACACTGAAGCTTTCTTT.

The rearrangement joins TRBV5-1 to TRBJ1-1; 7 bases are a match to TRBD1. The CDR3 spans 15 residues. CDR1 and CDR2 (germline): SGHRS, YFSETQ. V lost 3 bases, J lost 6 bases, and 11 bases stayed unmatched. The CDR3 region has the DNA TGCGCCAGCAGCTCCGTTACAGGGGCTAACGCTGAAGCTTTCTTT. Encoded protein: CASSSVTGANAEAFF.

V gene TRBV5-1 combines with J gene TRBJ1-5, with unresolved D. The CDR3 has 14 residues. Germline V CDR1 and CDR2: SGHRS, YFSETQ. The V end lost 0 bases, the J end lost 4 bases, and 8 bases lay between the germline ends. CDR3 coding DNA: TGCGCCAGCAGCTTGGACGGAGGAAATCAGCCCCAGCATTTT. Amino acid sequence: CASSLDGGNQPQHF.

The chain recombines TRBV12-3 or TRBV12-4 with TRBJ2-2, with 7 nucleotides matching TRBD2. Unmatched junction bases numbered 6, after V lost 8 bases and J lost 6 bases. The CDR3 has 13 amino acids. The CDR3: CASLAGVAGELFF. CDR3 coding DNA: TGTGCCAGCCTTGCGGGAGTCGCCGGGGAGCTGTTTTTT.

This clone was observed once. This chain joins TRBV7-9 and TRBJ1-5, with 7 bases lining up with TRBD1. Germline lookup yields CDR1 SEHNR and CDR2 FQNEAQ (reference sequence). This CDR3 has 14 amino acids. The V segment lost 3 bases and the J segment 3 bases; nucleotides outside the gene matches: 2. CDR3 protein: CASSFTGANQPQHF. The DNA for the CDR3 is TGTGCCAGCAGCTTTACAGGGGCCAATCAGCCCCAGCATTTT.

The chain links TRBV21-1 to TRBJ1-1; the table's D call TRBD1 went unverified against the DNA. TRBV21-1 is listed as a pseudogene. This CDR3 has 22 residues. CDR3 DNA sequence: TGTGCCAGCAGCAAGTCAGATTATCTCGGACAGGGTAAAGAAACGCGAAACACTGAAGCTTTCTTT. Amino acids: CASSKSDYLGQGKETRNTEAFF.

The rearrangement joins TRBV5-4 to TRBJ2-3; 10 bases map to TRBD2. CDR3 length: 16 residues. Trimming cost V 2 bases and J 2 bases; bases outside gene matches: 5. The V gene's germline CDR1 is SGHNT and CDR2 YYREEE (reference sequence). CDR3 residues: CASSFDSGGFTDTQYF. The CDR3, as DNA: TGTGCCAGCAGCTTCGATAGCGGGGGGTTCACAGATACGCAGTATTTT.

Only a few counts were recorded for this clone. The J gene is TRBJ2-6, the V gene TRBV5-1, with D unresolved. V lost 2 bases and J 4 bases, leaving 10 bases between the germline ends. The CDR3 spans 15 residues. Germline assignment: CDR1 SGHRS and CDR2 YFSETQ. In DNA form, the CDR3 reads TGCGCCAGCAGCTTCGCGTCCGCCGGGGCCAACGTCCTGACTTTC. Its translation: CASSFASAGANVLTF.

CDR3 DNA: TGCGCCAGCAGCCAAGACCTTTCAGGGGGCAATCAGCCCCAGCATTTT. As protein: CASSQDLSGGNQPQHF. This chain connects TRBV4-3 to TRBJ1-5; a possible D gene is TRBD1 (6 bases). This CDR3 is 16 amino acids long. V lost 0 bases and J 2 bases, leaving 11 bases between the germline ends. Per germline, CDR1 LGHNA and CDR2 YSLEER.

This clone was found a few times. The V call is TRBV6-4, the J call TRBJ1-1, with 7 bases aligning to TRBD1. V lost 3 bases to trimming and J lost 9 bases; unmatched junction nucleotides: 16. This CDR3 has 16 amino acids. The germline V gene encodes CDR1 MRHNA and CDR2 SNTAGT. The CDR3 nucleotides read TGTGCCAGCAGTGAACTACCGGGACAGCCCAATGAGAAAGCTTTCTTT. Residues: CASSELPGQPNEKAFF.

The CDR3 loop reads CASSAQGLGGEPQHF. Written as DNA, the CDR3 is TGTGCCAGCAGCGCGCAGGGGCTTGGGGGGGAGCCCCAGCATTTT. This chain uses TRBV7-2 with TRBJ1-5; possible D gene TRBD1, 6 bases. V shed 5 bases and J shed 8 bases, with 19 bases lying between them. CDR1 is SGHTA, CDR2 FQGNSA, per germline. CDR3 length: 15 residues. The whole variable domain, filled in from reference TRBV7-2 and TRBJ1-5, reads GAGVSQSPSNKVTEKGKDVELRCDPISGHTALYWYRQSLGQGLEFLIYFQGNSAPDKSGLPSDRFSAERTGGSVSTLTIQRTQQEDSAVYLCASSAQGLGGEPQHFGDGTRLSIL.

The rearrangement joins TRBV7-9 to TRBJ2-7; the D gene is possibly TRBD1 (5 bases). V lost 5 bases, J lost 1 base, and 15 bases lay in between. The CDR3 is 15 amino acids. CDR1 is SEHNR, CDR2 FQNEAQ, per germline (reference sequence). CDR3 loop: CASSRGPGNSYEQYF. CDR3 bases: TGTGCCAGCAGCCGCGGCCCAGGGAATTCCTACGAGCAGTACTTC.

The chain couples TRBV7-2 to TRBJ2-1; no firm D call. Germline V gives CDR1 SGHTA, CDR2 FQGNSA. V was pared by 0 bases and J by 5 bases, with 5 bases between. The length of the CDR3 is 13 residues. The CDR3 region has the DNA TGTGCCAGCAGCTTAGCCGCCAACAATGAGCAGTTCTTC. Protein product: CASSLAANNEQFF.

This chain joins TRBV6-1 and TRBJ1-2; weak D call: TRBD1 (5 bases). Per the germline V gene, CDR1 is MNHNS and CDR2 is SASEGT. The CDR3 has 16 residues. Between the trimmed V and J ends, which lost 2 bases and 3 bases, there was a span of 16 bases. DNA for the CDR3: TGTGCCAGCAGTGAAACCACTACGACAGACCACTATGGCTACACCTTC. Amino acid sequence: CASSETTTTDHYGYTF.

This sequence joins TRBV6-4 and TRBJ2-1, with 12 bases identical to TRBD2. Germline CDR1 is MRHNA and CDR2 is SNTAGT. The V gene end was trimmed by 6 bases and the J gene end by 4 bases; junction bases not matched to a gene: 4. The CDR3 consists of 15 residues. This CDR3 reads CASSETSGGYNEQFF. The CDR3 nucleotides read TGTGCCAGCAGCGAGACTAGCGGGGGTTACAATGAGCAGTTCTTC.

The CDR3 nucleotides read TGCGCCAGCAAATTACAGCGGACTGCCGGGGAGCTGTTTTTT. Its translation: CASKLQRTAGELFF. The chain carries TRBV5-1 and TRBJ2-2; possibly TRBD2 for D (5 bases). CDR1 is SGHRS, CDR2 YFSETQ, per germline. The V end was cut by 6 bases, the J end by 6 bases, with 15 bases between. This CDR3 region has 14 residues.

V is TRBV19 and J is TRBJ1-2, with D possibly being TRBD1 (6 bases). This CDR3 is 13 amino acids long. Trimming removed 5 bases at V and 4 bases at J, with 11 bases between. Germline-derived CDR1 and CDR2 are LNHDA and SQIVND (reference sequence). CDR3 sequence: CASSSTGFYGYTF. CDR3 DNA: TGTGCCAGTAGTTCCACAGGGTTCTATGGCTACACCTTC.

This chain uses TRBV10-3 with TRBJ2-1, with TRBD1 matching 7 bases. The germline gives CDR1 ENHRY, CDR2 SYGVKD. The trim removed 7 bases at V and 6 bases at J, leaving 9 bases unmatched. The CDR3 runs to 14 residues. The DNA for the CDR3 is TGTGCCATCATGGAGAACAGGGGTAGCAATGAGCAGTTCTTC. It is translated as CAIMENRGSNEQFF.